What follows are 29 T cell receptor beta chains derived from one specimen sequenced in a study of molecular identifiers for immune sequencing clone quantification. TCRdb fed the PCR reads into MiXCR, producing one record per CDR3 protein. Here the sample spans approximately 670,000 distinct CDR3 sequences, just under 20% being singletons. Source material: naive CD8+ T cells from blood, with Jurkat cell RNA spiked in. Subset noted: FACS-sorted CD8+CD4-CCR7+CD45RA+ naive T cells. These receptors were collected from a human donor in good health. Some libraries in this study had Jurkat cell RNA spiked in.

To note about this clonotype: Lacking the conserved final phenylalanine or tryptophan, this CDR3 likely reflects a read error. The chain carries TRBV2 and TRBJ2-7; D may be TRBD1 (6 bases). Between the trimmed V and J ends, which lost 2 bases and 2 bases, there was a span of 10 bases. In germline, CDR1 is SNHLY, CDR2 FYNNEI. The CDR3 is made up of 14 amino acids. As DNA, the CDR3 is TGTGCCAGCAGTGAAATTGGGGGCGCCTACGAGCAGTACTAC. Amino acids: CASSEIGGAYEQYY.

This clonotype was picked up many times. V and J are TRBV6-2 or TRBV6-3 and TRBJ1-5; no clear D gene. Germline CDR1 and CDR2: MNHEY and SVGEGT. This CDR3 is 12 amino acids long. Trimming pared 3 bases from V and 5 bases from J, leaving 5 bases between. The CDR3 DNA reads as TGTGCCAGCAGTTATGGGTATCAGCCCCAGCATTTT. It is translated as CASSYGYQPQHF.

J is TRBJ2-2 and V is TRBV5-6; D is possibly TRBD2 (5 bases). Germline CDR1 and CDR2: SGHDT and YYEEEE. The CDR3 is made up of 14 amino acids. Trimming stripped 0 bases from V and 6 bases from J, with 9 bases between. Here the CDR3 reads CASSLVGVAGELFF. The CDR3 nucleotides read TGTGCCAGCAGCTTGGTCGGGGTGGCCGGGGAGCTGTTTTTT.

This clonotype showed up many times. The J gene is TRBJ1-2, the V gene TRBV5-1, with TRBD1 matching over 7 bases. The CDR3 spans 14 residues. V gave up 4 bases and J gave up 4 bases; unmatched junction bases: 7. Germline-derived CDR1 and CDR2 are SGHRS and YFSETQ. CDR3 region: CASSPGTAVYGYTF. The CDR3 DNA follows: TGCGCCAGCAGCCCCGGGACAGCTGTCTATGGCTACACCTTC.

Here the CDR3 reads CASSLNRNYSPLHF. The CDR3 nucleotides are TGTGCCAGCAGCTTAAACAGGAATTATTCACCCCTCCACTTT. The chain is built from TRBV5-7 and TRBJ1-6; TRBD1 is a possible D gene (5 bases). TRBV5-7 counts as an open reading frame of uncertain function. This CDR3 is built from 14 residues. Trimming removed 2 bases from V and 8 bases from J, with 11 bases in between.

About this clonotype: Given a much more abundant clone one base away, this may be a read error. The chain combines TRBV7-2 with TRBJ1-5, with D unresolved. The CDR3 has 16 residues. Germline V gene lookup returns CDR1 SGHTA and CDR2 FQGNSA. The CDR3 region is CASGLAYSLANQPQHF. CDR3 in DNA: TGTGCCAGCGGCTTAGCTTACAGTTTAGCGAATCAGCCCCAGCATTTT.

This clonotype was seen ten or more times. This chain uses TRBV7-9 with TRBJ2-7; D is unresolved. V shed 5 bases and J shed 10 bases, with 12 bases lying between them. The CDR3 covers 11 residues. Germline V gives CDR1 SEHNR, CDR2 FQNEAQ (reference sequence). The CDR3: CASSPGPQQYF. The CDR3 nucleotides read TGTGCCAGCAGCCCCGGGCCCCAACAGTACTTC.

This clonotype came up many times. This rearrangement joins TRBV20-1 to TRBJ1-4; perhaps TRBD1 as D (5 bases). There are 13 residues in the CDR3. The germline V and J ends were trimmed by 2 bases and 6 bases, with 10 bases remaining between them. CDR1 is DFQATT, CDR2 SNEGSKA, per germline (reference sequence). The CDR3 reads CSARRGADEKLFF. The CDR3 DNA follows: TGCAGTGCTAGAAGAGGGGCTGATGAAAAACTGTTTTTT.

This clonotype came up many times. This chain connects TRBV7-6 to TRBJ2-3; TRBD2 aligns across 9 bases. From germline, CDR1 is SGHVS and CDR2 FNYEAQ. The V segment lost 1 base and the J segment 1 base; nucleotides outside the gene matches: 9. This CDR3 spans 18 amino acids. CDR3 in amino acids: CASSLVLAGASGTDTQYF. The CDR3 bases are TGTGCCAGCAGCTTAGTCTTAGCGGGGGCCTCAGGCACAGATACGCAGTATTTT.

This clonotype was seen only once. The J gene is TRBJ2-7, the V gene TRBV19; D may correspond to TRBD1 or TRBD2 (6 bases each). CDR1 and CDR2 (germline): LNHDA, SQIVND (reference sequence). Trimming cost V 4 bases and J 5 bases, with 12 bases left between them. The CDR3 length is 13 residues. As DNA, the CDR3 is TGTGCCAGTAGTACCACAGGGAGGAACGAGCAGTACTTC. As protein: CASSTTGRNEQYF.

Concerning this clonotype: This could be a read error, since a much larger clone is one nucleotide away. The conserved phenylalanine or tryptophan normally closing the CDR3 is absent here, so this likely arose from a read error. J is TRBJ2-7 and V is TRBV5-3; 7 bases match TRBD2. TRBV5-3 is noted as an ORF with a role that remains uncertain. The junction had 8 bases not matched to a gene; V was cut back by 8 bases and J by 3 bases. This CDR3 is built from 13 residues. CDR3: CASSPGGRYEQYL. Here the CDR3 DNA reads TGTGCCAGCAGCCCGGGAGGACGCTACGAGCAGTACCTC.

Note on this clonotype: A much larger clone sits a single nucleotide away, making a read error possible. The chain's CDR3 is CASSLGDTNYDYTF. The CDR3 region has the DNA TGTGCCAGCAGCTTAGGGGACACTAACTATGACTACACCTTC. The rearrangement joins TRBV7-9 to TRBJ1-2; possible D gene TRBD1, 6 bases. CDR3 length equals 14 residues. From germline, CDR1 is SEHNR and CDR2 FQNEAQ (reference sequence). The entire variable domain, with the rest obtained from reference TRBV7-9 and TRBJ1-2, is as follows: DTGVSQNPRHKITKRGQNVTFRCDPISEHNRLYWYRQTLGQGPEFLTYFQNEAQLEKSRLLSDRFSAERPKGSFSTLEIQRTEQGDSAMYLCASSLGDTNYDYTFGSGTRLTVV.

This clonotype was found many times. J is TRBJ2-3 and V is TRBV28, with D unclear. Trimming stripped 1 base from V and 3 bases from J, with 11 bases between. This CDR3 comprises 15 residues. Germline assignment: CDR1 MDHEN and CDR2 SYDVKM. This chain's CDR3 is CASSLSLSSTDTQYF. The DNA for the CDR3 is TGTGCCAGCAGTTTATCACTATCCTCTACAGATACGCAGTATTTT.

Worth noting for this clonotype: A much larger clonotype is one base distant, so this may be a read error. CDR3 DNA: TGTGCCAGCAGCTCATTATCCCTGAGGGTAGAGGCCATTGAAGCTTTCTTT. It encodes CASSSLSLRVEAIEAFF. This chain uses TRBV5-6 with TRBJ1-1; D is unresolved. CDR3 length: 17 amino acids. Trimming removed 3 bases at V and 7 bases at J, with 25 bases between. From germline, CDR1 is SGHDT and CDR2 YYEEEE.

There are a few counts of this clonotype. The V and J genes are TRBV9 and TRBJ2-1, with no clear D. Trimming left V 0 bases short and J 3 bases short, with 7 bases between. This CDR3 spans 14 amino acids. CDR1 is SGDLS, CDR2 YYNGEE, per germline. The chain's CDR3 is CASSVETIYNEQFF. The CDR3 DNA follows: TGTGCCAGCAGCGTAGAAACTATCTACAATGAGCAGTTCTTC.

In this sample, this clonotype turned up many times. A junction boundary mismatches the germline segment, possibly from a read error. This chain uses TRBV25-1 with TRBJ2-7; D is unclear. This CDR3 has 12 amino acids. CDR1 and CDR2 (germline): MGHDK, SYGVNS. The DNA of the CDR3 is TGTGCCAGCAGTGAATATCAGTCCCCCTTACACTTC. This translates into CASSEYQSPLHF.

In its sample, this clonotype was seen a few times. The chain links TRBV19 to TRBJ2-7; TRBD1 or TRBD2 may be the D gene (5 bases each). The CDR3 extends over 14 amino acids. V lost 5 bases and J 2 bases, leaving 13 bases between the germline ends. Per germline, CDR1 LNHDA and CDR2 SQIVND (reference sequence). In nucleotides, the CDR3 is TGTGCCAGTAGTGGGGACGACGACCCCTACGAGCAGTACTTC. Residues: CASSGDDDPYEQYF.

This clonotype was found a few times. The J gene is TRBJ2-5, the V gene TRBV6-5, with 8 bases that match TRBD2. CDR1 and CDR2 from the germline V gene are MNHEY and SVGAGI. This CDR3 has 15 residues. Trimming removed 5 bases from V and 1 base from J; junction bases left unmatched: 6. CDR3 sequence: CASSNGLALQETQYF. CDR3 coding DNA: TGTGCCAGCAGTAACGGACTAGCCCTCCAAGAGACCCAGTACTTC.

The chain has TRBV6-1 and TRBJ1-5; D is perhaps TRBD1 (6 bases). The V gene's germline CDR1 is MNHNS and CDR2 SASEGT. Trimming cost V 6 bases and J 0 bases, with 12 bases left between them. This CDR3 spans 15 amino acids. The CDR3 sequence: CASRATGISNQPQHF. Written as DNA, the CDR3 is TGTGCCAGCAGAGCAACAGGGATTAGCAATCAGCCCCAGCATTTT.

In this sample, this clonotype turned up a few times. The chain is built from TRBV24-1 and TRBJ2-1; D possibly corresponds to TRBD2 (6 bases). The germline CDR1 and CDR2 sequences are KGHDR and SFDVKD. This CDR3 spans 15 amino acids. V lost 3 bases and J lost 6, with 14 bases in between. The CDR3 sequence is CATSDLRENANEQFF. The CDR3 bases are TGTGCCACCAGTGATCTACGGGAGAATGCCAATGAGCAGTTCTTC.

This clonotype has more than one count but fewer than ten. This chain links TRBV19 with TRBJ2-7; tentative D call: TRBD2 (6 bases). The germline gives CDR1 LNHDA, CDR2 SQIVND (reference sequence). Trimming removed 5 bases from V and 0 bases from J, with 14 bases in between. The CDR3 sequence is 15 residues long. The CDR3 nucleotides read TGTGCCAGTAGTGTTACTAGCAACCCCTCCTACGAGCAGTACTTC. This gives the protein CASSVTSNPSYEQYF.

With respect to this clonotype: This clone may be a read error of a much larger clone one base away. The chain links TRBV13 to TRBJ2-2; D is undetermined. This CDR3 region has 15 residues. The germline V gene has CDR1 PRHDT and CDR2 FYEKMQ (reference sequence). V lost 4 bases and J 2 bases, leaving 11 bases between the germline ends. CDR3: CASSCPGLNTGELFF. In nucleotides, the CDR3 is TGTGCCAGCAGCTGCCCCGGGTTAAACACCGGGGAGCTGTTTTTT.

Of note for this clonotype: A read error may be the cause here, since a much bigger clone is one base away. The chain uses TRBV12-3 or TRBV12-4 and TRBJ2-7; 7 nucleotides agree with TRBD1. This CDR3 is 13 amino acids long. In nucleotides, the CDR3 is TGTGCCGGCAGCTCCGGGACAGTACTCGAGCAGTACTTC. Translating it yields CAGSSGTVLEQYF.

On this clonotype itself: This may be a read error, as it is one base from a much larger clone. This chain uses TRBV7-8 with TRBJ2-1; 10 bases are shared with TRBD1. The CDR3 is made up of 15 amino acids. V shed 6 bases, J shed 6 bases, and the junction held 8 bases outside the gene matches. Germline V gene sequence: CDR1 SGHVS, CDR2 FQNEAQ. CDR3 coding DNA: TGTGCCAGCAGTCCGAGGGACAGGGGAGGCAATGAGCAGTTCTTC. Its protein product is CASSPRDRGGNEQFF. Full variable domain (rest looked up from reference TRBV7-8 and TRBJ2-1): GAGVSQSPRYKVAKRGQDVALRCDPISGHVSLFWYQQALGQGPEFLTYFQNEAQLDKSGLPSDRFFAERPEGSVSTLKIQRTQQEDSAVYLCASSPRDRGGNEQFFGPGTRLTVL.

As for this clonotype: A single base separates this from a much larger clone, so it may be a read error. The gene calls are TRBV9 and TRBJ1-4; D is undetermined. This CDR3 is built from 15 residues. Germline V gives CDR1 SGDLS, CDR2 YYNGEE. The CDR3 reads CASSGRHATNEELFF. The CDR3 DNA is TGTGCCAGCAGCGGAAGACACGCAACTAATGAAGAACTGTTTTTT.

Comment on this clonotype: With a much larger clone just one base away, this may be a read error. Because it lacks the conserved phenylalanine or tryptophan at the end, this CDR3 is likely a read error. Here the CDR3 DNA reads TGTGCCAGCAGCGCCGGACTAGCGGGGGCCAACACAGATACGCAGTATCTT. The encoded protein is CASSAGLAGANTDTQYL. The chain is built from TRBV9 and TRBJ2-3, with 13 bases identical to TRBD2. Germline lookup yields CDR1 SGDLS and CDR2 YYNGEE. With V trimmed by 3 bases and J by 2 bases, 6 bases remained unmatched. The CDR3 extends over 17 amino acids.

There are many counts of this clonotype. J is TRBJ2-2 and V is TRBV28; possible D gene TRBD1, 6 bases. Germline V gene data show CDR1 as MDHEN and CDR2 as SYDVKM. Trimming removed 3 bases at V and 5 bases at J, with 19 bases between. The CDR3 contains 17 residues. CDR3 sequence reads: CASSFATGWGFTGELFF. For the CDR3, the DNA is TGTGCCAGCAGTTTTGCTACAGGGTGGGGATTTACCGGGGAGCTGTTTTTT.

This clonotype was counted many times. The CDR3 sequence is CSATPRGAESTEAFF. DNA of the CDR3: TGCAGTGCTACGCCCCGGGGGGCAGAGAGCACTGAAGCTTTCTTT. The chain uses TRBV20-1 and TRBJ1-1; D might be TRBD1 (6 bases). This CDR3 region has 15 residues. The germline CDR1 and CDR2 sequences are DFQATT and SNEGSKA (reference sequence). Deletions cut 4 bases from V and 4 bases from J, with 19 bases between.

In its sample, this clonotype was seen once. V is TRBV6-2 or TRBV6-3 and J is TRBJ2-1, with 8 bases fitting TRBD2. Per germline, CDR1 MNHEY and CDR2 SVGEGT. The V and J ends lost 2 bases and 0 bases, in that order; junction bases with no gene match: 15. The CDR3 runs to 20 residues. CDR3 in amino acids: CASSYPSGGADPSSYNEQFF. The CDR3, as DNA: TGTGCCAGCAGTTACCCCTCCGGGGGGGCAGATCCCTCCTCCTACAATGAGCAGTTCTTC.